This TCR beta chain is drawn from a study of CD8+CD57+ T cells in acquired aplastic anemia. Study context: Sorted CD4+ and CD8+ cells gave a mean 3.2 ug DNA, range roughly 0.19 to 30 ug. General study points: Both patients and controls carried the same twenty-nine CD8+ CDR3 sequences.

This clonotype occurred many times. Antigen specificity is unknown. For sequencing, patients were chosen who had shown expansion of CD8+CD57+ cells by flow cytometry. The TCR beta profiling, which covered VDJ combination and CDR3 sequence, was carried out using genomic DNA as the template. TCRdb re-derived calls from the reads in MiXCR, one entry per CDR3 protein. The table includes 400,000 to 600,000 distinct CDR3 sequences, around 32% detected once. Sequencing was carried out using sorted CD4+, CD8+, or CD8+CD57+ T cells (not recorded which) from PBMCs. The receptor's source is a human donor with aplastic anemia.

The CDR3 nucleotides read TGTGCCAGCAGTGATATGAGCGGGGGGCAGGATACGCAGTATTTT. Translating it yields CASSDMSGGQDTQYF. The V gene is TRBV25-1, the J gene TRBJ2-3, with TRBD2 matching over 9 bases. The V gene's germline CDR1 is MGHDK and CDR2 SYGVNS. After removal of 3 bases from V and 6 bases from J, the junction contained 7 bases not matched to a gene. This CDR3 region has 15 residues.